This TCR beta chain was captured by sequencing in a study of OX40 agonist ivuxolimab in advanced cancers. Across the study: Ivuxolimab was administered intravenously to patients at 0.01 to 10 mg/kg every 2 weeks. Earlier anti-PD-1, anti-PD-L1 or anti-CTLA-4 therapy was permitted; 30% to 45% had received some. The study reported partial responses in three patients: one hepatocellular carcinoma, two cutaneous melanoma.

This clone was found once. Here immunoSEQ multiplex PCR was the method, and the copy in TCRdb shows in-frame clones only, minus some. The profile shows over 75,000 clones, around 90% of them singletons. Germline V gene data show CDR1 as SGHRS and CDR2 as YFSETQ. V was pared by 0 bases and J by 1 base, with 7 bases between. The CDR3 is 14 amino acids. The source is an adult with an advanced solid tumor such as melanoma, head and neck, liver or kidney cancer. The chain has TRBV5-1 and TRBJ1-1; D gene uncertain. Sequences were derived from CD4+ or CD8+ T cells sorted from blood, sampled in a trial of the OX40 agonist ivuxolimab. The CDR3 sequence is CASSLDSQNTEAFF. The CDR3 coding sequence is TGCGCCAGCAGCTTGGACAGTCAGAACACTGAAGCTTTCTTT.